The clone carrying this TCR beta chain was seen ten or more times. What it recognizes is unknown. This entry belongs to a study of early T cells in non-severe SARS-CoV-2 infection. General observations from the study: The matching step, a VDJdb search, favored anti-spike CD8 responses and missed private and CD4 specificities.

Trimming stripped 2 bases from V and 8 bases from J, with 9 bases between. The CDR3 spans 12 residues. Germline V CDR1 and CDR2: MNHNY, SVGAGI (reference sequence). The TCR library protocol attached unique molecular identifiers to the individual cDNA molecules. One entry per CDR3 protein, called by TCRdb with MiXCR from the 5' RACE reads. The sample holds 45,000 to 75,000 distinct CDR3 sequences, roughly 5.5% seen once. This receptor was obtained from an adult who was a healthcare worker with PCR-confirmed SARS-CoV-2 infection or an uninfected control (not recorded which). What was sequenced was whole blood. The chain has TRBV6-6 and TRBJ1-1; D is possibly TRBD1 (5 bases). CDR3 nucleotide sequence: TGTGCCAGCAGTTACAACGAGGGGGAAGCTTTCTTT. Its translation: CASSYNEGEAFF.